This T cell receptor (beta chain) was profiled in a study of blood T cell repertoires in COVID-19. Study at large: Acute and convalescent COVID-19 samples came from the United States, Italy and Spain. PBMCs, B-cell-depleted T cells, or T cells provided the cDNA or gDNA that made up the material.

Patients of the Seattle cohort, enrolled during active infection, were followed longitudinally. J lost 0 bases, V lost 1 base, and 2 bases had no gene match. Germline assignment: CDR1 LGHNT and CDR2 FRNRAP. The CDR3 consists of 17 residues. Only in-frame clones appear in the TCRdb table, and some are missing; sequencing was by immunoSEQ multiplex PCR. This table has over 130,000 clones, 65% to 85% appearing once. The sequence came from a man younger than 45 with COVID-19, enrolled during active disease. The gene calls are TRBV12-5 and TRBJ2-2; 10 positions match TRBD2. The sample comprised peripheral blood. The CDR3 DNA is TGTGCTAGTGGTTTGGCTAGCGGGAGTCCGAACACCGGGGAGCTGTTTTTT. Protein product: CASGLASGSPNTGELFF.